These T cell receptor beta chains were read from a single sample in a study of blood T cell repertoires in COVID-19. Sequenced by immunoSEQ multiplex PCR; TCRdb stores in-frame clones only, minus some. Counted here are roughly 120,000 clones, approximately 85% occurring once; the ten biggest clones make up around 3%. Sequencing was carried out using peripheral blood. The source of these receptors is a woman older than 75 with COVID-19, enrolled during active disease. Each CDR3 is given with its conserved first and last residue. A D gene is named only where the DNA matches it firmly. Size is omitted from some rows. Given values are once, few, many or a class for expanded clones.

D,J,size,V,DNA,CDR3
TRBD1,TRBJ2-5,-,TRBV7-9,TGTGCCAGCAGCTTGGGGACAGGGTTTGGGGAGACCCAGTACTTC,CASSLGTGFGETQYF
TRBD1,TRBJ2-5,-,TRBV5-6,TGTGCCAGCAGCTCCGGGACAGGGCCCTTCACCGGCTCGGAAGAGACCCAGTACTTC,CASSSGTGPFTGSEETQYF
-,TRBJ2-2,-,TRBV6-5,TGTGCCAGCAGTTACTTGGCTAGCGGGGAGCTGTTTTTT,CASSYLASGELFF
-,TRBJ2-3,-,TRBV9,TGTGCCAGCAGCGTATACAACGGAGCGGGCGGCACAGATACGCAGTATTTT,CASSVYNGAGGTDTQYF
-,TRBJ1-1,-,TRBV6-5,TGTGCCAGCAGTTACTTGGATGCGGTAAGCGCTGAAGCTTTCTTT,CASSYLDAVSAEAFF
TRBD1,TRBJ1-1,-,TRBV18,TGTGCCAGCTCCGAGGGGGCAAACACTGAAGCTTTCTTT,CASSEGANTEAFF
TRBD2,TRBJ2-1,-,TRBV4-2,TGTGCCAGCAGCCAATATACTAGCGGGGGGGTCGATGAGCAGTTCTTC,CASSQYTSGGVDEQFF
-,TRBJ1-1,-,TRBV11-3,TGTGCCAGCAGCTTAGGTGGCAGGGGATTTTCCACTGAAGCTTTCTTT,CASSLGGRGFSTEAFF
TRBD1,TRBJ2-7,-,TRBV19,TGTGCCAGTAGTATAGGACTCGGACAGGGGGAGCAGTACTTC,CASSIGLGQGEQYF
-,TRBJ1-1,-,TRBV3-1/TRBV3-2,TGTGCCAGCAGCCAAGTTGGTGGACTTGCGAACACTGAAGCTTTCTTT,CASSQVGGLANTEAFF
TRBD1,TRBJ1-6,-,TRBV19,TGTGCCAGTAGTATCCGGGACAGAGGGTCACCCCTCCACTTT,CASSIRDRGSPLHF
TRBD2,TRBJ2-5,once,TRBV5-4,TGTGCCAGCAGCCCCCGGGGGGGAGGTTTCGGAGAGACCCAGTACTTC,CASSPRGGGFGETQYF
TRBD2,TRBJ2-2,-,TRBV5-1,TGCGCCAGCAGCTTGTCTGGGAGGGACACCGGGGAGCTGTTTTTT,CASSLSGRDTGELFF
-,TRBJ1-1,-,TRBV19,TGTGCCAGTAGTATCAACCGACTAACAGCCTCTGAAGCTTTCTTT,CASSINRLTASEAFF
-,TRBJ1-1,-,TRBV29-1,TGCAGCGTCATTCAGGGGACGGCTTTCTTT,CSVIQGTAFF
-,TRBJ1-2,-,TRBV28,TGTGCCAGCAGCATCGCGGGGAACTATGGCTACACCTTC,CASSIAGNYGYTF
-,TRBJ2-7,-,TRBV7-2,TGTGCCAGCAGCTTAGAGAGGGTATCCTACGAGCAGTACTTC,CASSLERVSYEQYF
-,TRBJ1-2,-,TRBV10-3,TGTGCCATCAGTGACAGGTCTCATAACTATGGCTACACCTTC,CAISDRSHNYGYTF
-,TRBJ2-5,-,TRBV2,TGTGCCAGCAGTGTAAAGAGGCAGGGGCAGACCCAGTACTTC,CASSVKRQGQTQYF
-,TRBJ2-7,-,TRBV11-3,TGTGCCAGCAGCTTAGGAAGGTTAGGGGGCGAGCAGTACTTC,CASSLGRLGGEQYF
-,TRBJ1-2,once,TRBV28,TGTGCCAGCAGTTTACGGAGGGACGGCTACACCTTC,CASSLRRDGYTF
TRBD2,TRBJ2-1,-,TRBV19,TGTGCCAGTAGCCGACTAGCGGGAGCCTTCTCCTACAATGAGCAGTTCTTC,CASSRLAGAFSYNEQFF
-,TRBJ2-3,-,TRBV14,TGTGCCAGCAGCCAATTCAATACTGCAGATACGCAGTATTTT,CASSQFNTADTQYF
TRBD1,TRBJ2-5,-,TRBV6-5,TGTGCCAGCAGAGGCTGGGGACAGGGACAAGAGACCCAGTACTTC,CASRGWGQGQETQYF
-,TRBJ1-2,-,TRBV15,TGTGCCACCAGCATCGGGGGAAATGGCTACACCTTC,CATSIGGNGYTF
TRBD1,TRBJ1-6,-,TRBV27,TGTGCCAGCAGCATATCCCCGGACAGGGCGAATTCACCCCTCCACTTT,CASSISPDRANSPLHF
TRBD2,TRBJ2-2,-,TRBV6-1,TGTGCCAGCAGTGAAACCGCGGGAGCGACCGGGGAGCTGTTTTTT,CASSETAGATGELFF
-,TRBJ1-6,-,TRBV7-8,TGTGCCAGCAGCTTAAAACAGGTTGGGGATTCACCCCTCCACTTT,CASSLKQVGDSPLHF
-,TRBJ2-1,once,TRBV5-1,TGCGCCAGCAGCTTACGGGGTGGCGGAAGCTCCTACAATGAGCAGTTCTTC,CASSLRGGGSSYNEQFF
TRBD2,TRBJ2-2,-,TRBV19,TGTGCCAGTATCCTCAGCGGGAGGCCTTTCTCGGAGCTGTTTTTT,CASILSGRPFSELFF
-,TRBJ2-3,-,TRBV6-1,TGTGCCAGCAGTGAAAAGAGGACAGATACGCAGTATTTT,CASSEKRTDTQYF
-,TRBJ2-1,-,TRBV4-3,TGCGCCAGCAGCCAAGATCGGACAGACTACAATGAGCAGTTCTTC,CASSQDRTDYNEQFF
TRBD2,TRBJ2-1,once,TRBV18,TGTGCCAGCTCCTCGGGACTAGACAACAATGAGCAGTTCTTC,CASSSGLDNNEQFF
-,TRBJ1-5,-,TRBV3-1/TRBV3-2,TGTGCCAGCAGCCAAGGGGGCAAGGGGTGGTCCCAGCATTTT,CASSQGGKGWSQHF
TRBD1,TRBJ1-2,-,TRBV2,TGTGCCAGCATCCTAATAAGGGACAGCGTTACGAACTATGGCTACACCTTC,CASILIRDSVTNYGYTF
TRBD1,TRBJ2-7,-,TRBV7-9,TGTGCCAGCAGCCGGGGCGACCGGCGGGACAGGGGAACAGAGCAGTACTTC,CASSRGDRRDRGTEQYF
-,TRBJ2-7,-,TRBV6-1,TGTGCCAGCAATGAAGCCAGCTCCTACGAGCAGTACTTC,CASNEASSYEQYF
TRBD2,TRBJ2-2,-,TRBV29-1,TGCAGCGTCCAAACTAGCGGGAGTGTCACCGGGGAGCTGTTTTTT,CSVQTSGSVTGELFF
TRBD2,TRBJ2-3,-,TRBV11-3,TGTGCCAGCAGCTCCGGGACTAGCGGAGGCACAGATACGCAGTATTTT,CASSSGTSGGTDTQYF
TRBD2,TRBJ2-1,-,TRBV9,TGTGCCAGCAGCGTGACCGGGACTACTTACAATGAGCAGTTCTTC,CASSVTGTTYNEQFF
-,TRBJ1-4,once,TRBV13,TGTGCCAGCAGCTCCCCCAGGGAATCTGAAAAACTGTTTTTT,CASSSPRESEKLFF